The 31 T cell receptor beta chains in this list originate from one sample, sequenced in a study of cytomegalovirus exposure and HLA in healthy donors. Use of 60 Vbeta and 13 Jbeta primers characterized the PCR. The assay was immunoSEQ multiplex PCR, and TCRdb's table has in-frame clones only and misses some. The sample has hundreds of thousands of clones, approximately 70% seen once. The sequenced sample consisted of PBMCs. These receptor sequences come from a female donor in good health and CMV-seronegative.

The chain is built from TRBV9 and TRBJ1-4, with D unresolved. From germline, CDR1 is SGDLS and CDR2 YYNGEE. This CDR3 is 14 amino acids long. V dropped 3 bases and J dropped 8 bases, with 14 bases sitting between them. DNA of the CDR3: TGTGCCAGCAGCGCCGACCCCGGGAGAGAAAAACTGTTTTTT. This codes for CASSADPGREKLFF. The whole variable domain, filled in from reference TRBV9 and TRBJ1-4, reads DSGVTQTPKHLITATGQRVTLRCSPRSGDLSVYWYQQSLDQGLQFLIQYYNGEERAKGNILERFSAQQFPDLHSELNLSSLELGDSALYFCASSADPGREKLFFGSGTQLSVL.

Concerning this clone: At one of its ends the junction is not consistent with the germline gene, which may arise from a read error. The V and J genes are TRBV7-9 and TRBJ2-7, with D possibly matching TRBD1 (6 bases). CDR1 is SEHNR, CDR2 FQNEAQ, per germline (reference sequence). This CDR3 has 14 residues. The CDR3 bases are TGTTCCAGCAGTAACAGGGTATGGGCTTACGAGCAGTACTTC. Translation: CSSSNRVWAYEQYF.

J is TRBJ1-1 and V is TRBV30; TRBD1 might be the D (5 bases). The germline V and J ends were trimmed by 3 bases and 3 bases, with 11 bases remaining between them. CDR1 GTSNPN and CDR2 SVGIG come from the germline V gene (reference sequence). The CDR3 contains 13 residues. The CDR3 region has the DNA TGTGCCTGGAGCGGCGGAGGGGACACTGAAGCTTTCTTT. Translating it yields CAWSGGGDTEAFF.

V and J are TRBV19 and TRBJ2-5, with a weak D call TRBD2 (6 bases). The assigned J gene may be wrong: the sequence end matches TRBJ2-7 better. This CDR3 comprises 15 residues. CDR1 is LNHDA and CDR2 is SQIVND in the germline V gene (reference sequence). The CDR3 loop reads CASSPRLDRGYEQYF. The CDR3 DNA sequence: TGTGCCAGTAGCCCCCGACTAGATCGTGGCTACGAGCAGTACTTC.

The sample holds a few counts of this clone. The chain links TRBV5-1 to TRBJ2-7, with D maybe TRBD1 (5 bases). V lost 0 bases and J 9 bases, leaving 22 bases between the germline ends. There are 16 residues in the CDR3. Germline loops: CDR1 SGHRS, CDR2 YFSETQ. The DNA of the CDR3 is TGCGCCAGCAGCTTGGATCGGGTCTCGGTAGGGGCCGCGCAGTACTTC. Protein: CASSLDRVSVGAAQYF.

Concerning this clone: At one boundary the junction diverges from the germline segment, which might be a read error. The V gene is TRBV6-7, the J gene TRBJ2-2, with 9 bases that match TRBD2. TRBV6-7 is an ORF for which the function is uncertain. The CDR3 runs to 18 residues. This chain's CDR3 is CASSSGPAGGGNTGELLF. Written as DNA, the CDR3 is TGTGCCAGCAGTTCTGGGCCAGCGGGAGGAGGGAACACCGGGGAGCTGCTTTTT.

V is TRBV14 and J is TRBJ2-1; no firm D call. V gave up 0 bases and J gave up 9 bases, with 12 bases separating them. Germline CDR1 and CDR2: SGHDN and FVKESK. This CDR3 comprises 14 residues. The CDR3 nucleotides are TGTGCCAGCAGCCAAGATGCGCTGCCAACTGAGCAGTTCTTC. It yields the protein CASSQDALPTEQFF.

This chain links TRBV28 with TRBJ1-5; a weak D match, TRBD1 (5 bases). The V gene lost 7 bases and the J gene lost 0 bases, with 16 bases spanning the gap. Germline CDR1 MDHEN, CDR2 SYDVKM. The CDR3 is made up of 16 amino acids. CDR3: CASTNGGIGSNQPQHF. CDR3 DNA sequence: TGTGCCAGCACAAATGGGGGGATCGGTAGCAATCAGCCCCAGCATTTT. Full variable domain (outside the CDR3, taken from reference TRBV28 and TRBJ1-5): DVKVTQSSRYLVKRTGEKVFLECVQDMDHENMFWYRQDPGLGLRLIYFSYDVKMKEKGDIPEGYSVSREKKERFSLILESASTNQTSMYLCASTNGGIGSNQPQHFGDGTRLSIL.

The chain is built from TRBV28 and TRBJ2-7, with D unclear. Germline V lookup: CDR1 MDHEN, CDR2 SYDVKM. The CDR3 is made up of 13 amino acids. Trimming took 3 bases from V and 1 from J, leaving 7 bases between them. Written as DNA, the CDR3 is TGTGCCAGCAGTTTGACTCATTCCTACGAGCAGTACTTC. It encodes CASSLTHSYEQYF.

The chain is built from TRBV19 and TRBJ2-1; D perhaps matches TRBD2 (6 bases). CDR3 length: 17 residues. CDR1 is LNHDA and CDR2 is SQIVND in the germline V gene (reference sequence). Trimming pared 0 bases from V and 0 bases from J, leaving 12 bases between. The CDR3 sequence: CASSIEQAGNSYNEQFF. The CDR3 bases are TGTGCCAGTAGTATAGAGCAAGCGGGCAACTCCTACAATGAGCAGTTCTTC.

The chain links TRBV7-8 to TRBJ2-7, with 7 bases identical to TRBD1. The V segment lost 6 bases and the J segment 5 bases; nucleotides outside the gene matches: 1. Germline CDR1 SGHVS, CDR2 FQNEAQ. CDR3 size: 11 residues. Here the CDR3 DNA reads TGTGCCAGCAGACAGGGGCACGAGCAGTACTTC. Translation gives CASRQGHEQYF.

V usage is TRBV28 and J usage is TRBJ2-1, with unresolved D. The CDR3 consists of 14 residues. Germline values: CDR1 MDHEN, CDR2 SYDVKM. V shed 6 bases and J shed 7 bases, with 16 bases lying between them. CDR3 in amino acids: CASSLMEMENEQFF. CDR3 nucleotides: TGTGCCAGCAGCCTCATGGAGATGGAGAATGAGCAGTTCTTC. Supplemented by reference TRBV28 and TRBJ2-1, the full variable domain reads DVKVTQSSRYLVKRTGEKVFLECVQDMDHENMFWYRQDPGLGLRLIYFSYDVKMKEKGDIPEGYSVSREKKERFSLILESASTNQTSMYLCASSLMEMENEQFFGPGTRLTVL.

The chain carries TRBV28 and TRBJ2-3; 10 nucleotides align to TRBD2. The ends lost 8 bases at V and 0 bases at J; junction bases unmatched: 8. The CDR3 is 16 amino acids. Looked up from germline, CDR1 is MDHEN and CDR2 is SYDVKM. The CDR3 sequence is CASSPAGGRSTDTQYF. CDR3 bases: TGTGCCAGCTCCCCAGCGGGAGGGAGAAGCACAGATACGCAGTATTTT.

This clone appeared a few times. This sequence joins TRBV4-2 and TRBJ1-4; perhaps TRBD1 as D (5 bases). Germline-derived CDR1 and CDR2 are LGHNA and YNFKEQ. Trimming removed 1 base from V and 6 bases from J, with 18 bases in between. This CDR3 region has 17 residues. CDR3 in DNA: TGTGCCAGCAGCCAAGGTCGGGGGGGGGTTCGTGATGAAAAACTGTTTTTT. This codes for CASSQGRGGVRDEKLFF.

The chain combines TRBV27 with TRBJ2-1; no clear D gene. This CDR3 has 14 amino acids. With 2 bases removed from V and 3 bases from J, the gap between germline ends came to 8 bases. Germline assignment: CDR1 MNHEY and CDR2 SMNVEV (reference sequence). The CDR3 is CASSLPANYNEQFF. CDR3 DNA: TGTGCCAGCAGTTTACCCGCGAACTACAATGAGCAGTTCTTC.

The rearrangement joins TRBV7-2 to TRBJ2-7; 7 positions match TRBD2. V gave up 2 bases and J gave up 2 bases; unmatched junction bases: 9. Germline CDR1 reads SGHTA; CDR2 reads FQGNSA. CDR3 size: 16 residues. CDR3 residues: CASSLSSGRVPYEQYF. DNA for the CDR3: TGTGCCAGCAGCTTATCGAGTGGGAGGGTCCCCTACGAGCAGTACTTC.

This chain uses TRBV2 with TRBJ2-1, with 8 bases fitting TRBD1. The CDR3 runs 15 residues. Losses at the gene ends were 7 bases for V and 6 bases for J; bases not matched to a gene: 11. Germline CDR1 reads SNHLY; CDR2 reads FYNNEI. CDR3 sequence reads: CASIFDRGLINEQFF. The CDR3 DNA follows: TGTGCCAGCATTTTTGACAGGGGACTTATCAATGAGCAGTTCTTC.

This chain uses TRBV2 with TRBJ2-7; 8 bases are shared with TRBD1. This CDR3 contains 15 residues. Germline CDR1 and CDR2: SNHLY and FYNNEI. Trimming removed 10 bases from V and 6 bases from J; junction bases left unmatched: 17. CDR3 in DNA: TGTGCCACCACTAAGCAGGGGGCTCTAACTAGCGAGCAGTACTTC. Translated, it gives CATTKQGALTSEQYF.

The V gene is TRBV5-6, the J gene TRBJ2-5, with 7 nucleotides matching TRBD2. After removal of 4 bases from V and 4 bases from J, the junction contained 4 bases not matched to a gene. Germline V gene data show CDR1 as SGHDT and CDR2 as YYEEEE. The CDR3 totals 13 residues. The CDR3 region is CASSPIAGETQYF. CDR3 coding DNA: TGTGCCAGCAGCCCAATAGCGGGAGAGACCCAGTACTTC.

This clone was recorded once. This sequence joins TRBV7-3 and TRBJ2-7; possible D gene TRBD2, 6 bases. The CDR3 has 13 amino acids. The V end lost 2 bases, the J end lost 7 bases, and 12 bases lay between the germline ends. CDR1 and CDR2 (germline): SGHTA, FQGTGA. In DNA, the CDR3 is TGTGCCAGCAGCTTATTTGGGGCGGGGGAGCAGTACTTC. Encoded protein: CASSLFGAGEQYF.

The sample holds one count of this clone. V usage is TRBV19 and J usage is TRBJ2-2, with 10 bases that match TRBD1. This CDR3 contains 15 residues. V shed 5 bases, J shed 6 bases, and the junction held 6 bases outside the gene matches. Germline CDR1 is LNHDA and CDR2 is SQIVND (reference sequence). DNA for the CDR3: TGTGCCAGTAGTTCCGGGACAGGGGCGGCCGGGGAGCTGTTTTTT. Translation: CASSSGTGAAGELFF.

This chain links TRBV10-3 with TRBJ2-5; 9 nucleotides line up with TRBD2. The better agreement between TRBJ2-7 and the DNA end casts doubt on the J call. The germline V gene has CDR1 ENHRY and CDR2 SYGVKD. This CDR3 is built from 14 residues. CDR3 sequence: CAISGTSASYEQYF. The CDR3 bases are TGTGCCATCAGTGGGACTAGCGCGTCCTACGAGCAGTACTTC.

The V call is TRBV9, the J call TRBJ1-1, with a weak D call TRBD1 (6 bases). Germline V gene sequence: CDR1 SGDLS, CDR2 YYNGEE. Trimming removed 3 bases from V and 1 base from J, with 16 bases in between. The CDR3 totals 16 residues. As DNA, the CDR3 is TGTGCCAGCAGCGAGCCAAGGACAGAACAGAACACTGAAGCTTTCTTT. Amino acids: CASSEPRTEQNTEAFF.

V usage is TRBV15 and J usage is TRBJ1-5; 10 nucleotides match TRBD1. With V trimmed by 0 bases and J by 2 bases, 4 bases remained unmatched. CDR3 size: 17 residues. Per germline, CDR1 LNHNV and CDR2 YYDKDF (reference sequence). The CDR3 region is CATSRDRGTGGNQPQHF. CDR3 DNA: TGTGCCACCAGCAGAGATCGCGGGACAGGGGGCAATCAGCCCCAGCATTTT.

The genes are TRBV7-9 and TRBJ2-4; D is uncertain. V was shortened by 1 base and J by 3 bases, with 10 bases between the two germline ends. The germline V gene encodes CDR1 SEHNR and CDR2 FQNEAQ (reference sequence). The CDR3 totals 15 residues. In DNA form, the CDR3 reads TGTGCCAGCAGCTTAGAACAGCCACTCAAAAACATTCAGTACTTC. It specifies CASSLEQPLKNIQYF.

This chain connects TRBV11-2 to TRBJ1-3; D gene ambiguous. Germline assignment: CDR1 SGHAT and CDR2 FQNNGV. The V end was cut by 3 bases, the J end by 11 bases, with 14 bases between. The CDR3 totals 13 residues. Here the CDR3 reads CASSFSDWWAIYF. The CDR3 nucleotides are TGTGCCAGCAGCTTCTCCGACTGGTGGGCCATATATTTT.

The gene calls are TRBV5-5 and TRBJ1-3; 7 bases agree with TRBD1. This CDR3 region has 16 residues. Trimming at V came to 3 bases and at J to 4 bases, leaving 10 bases not matched to a gene. In germline, CDR1 is SGHKS, CDR2 YYEKEE (reference sequence). Here the CDR3 reads CASSSVTGIMGNTIYF. The CDR3 DNA sequence: TGTGCCAGCAGCTCAGTGACAGGGATAATGGGAAACACCATATATTTT.

This clone appeared a few times. The chain couples TRBV5-1 to TRBJ1-1; D uncertain. Per germline, CDR1 SGHRS and CDR2 YFSETQ. The CDR3 is made up of 17 amino acids. Trimming removed 4 bases from V and 0 bases from J, with 19 bases in between. CDR3 DNA sequence: TGCGCCAGCAGCCCCCAGGAGGGTGACATGATGAACACTGAAGCTTTCTTT. It encodes CASSPQEGDMMNTEAFF.

The J gene is TRBJ2-7, the V gene TRBV28; 9 bases fit TRBD1. In germline, CDR1 is MDHEN, CDR2 SYDVKM. With V trimmed by 5 bases and J by 2 bases, 7 bases remained unmatched. The CDR3 runs 15 residues. This CDR3 reads CASSPSGTGTYEQYF. DNA for the CDR3: TGTGCCAGCAGTCCTTCGGGGACAGGGACCTACGAGCAGTACTTC.

Only one count was recorded for this clone. The rearrangement uses TRBV19 and TRBJ1-1, with 10 bases matching TRBD1. CDR1 is LNHDA and CDR2 is SQIVND in the germline V gene (reference sequence). Trimming removed 1 base from V and 3 bases from J; junction bases left unmatched: 2. CDR3 size: 15 residues. The CDR3 sequence is CASSIVGTGDTEAFF. CDR3 in DNA: TGTGCCAGTAGTATAGTCGGGACAGGGGACACTGAAGCTTTCTTT.

There are a few counts of this clone. J is TRBJ1-1 and V is TRBV19; D perhaps matches TRBD1 (5 bases). Germline V CDR1 and CDR2: LNHDA, SQIVND (reference sequence). V was trimmed by 7 bases and J by 1 base, leaving 7 bases between them. The CDR3 loop spans 12 amino acids. The CDR3 region is CASNRRNTEAFF. DNA for the CDR3: TGTGCCAGTAACAGGAGGAACACTGAAGCTTTCTTT.